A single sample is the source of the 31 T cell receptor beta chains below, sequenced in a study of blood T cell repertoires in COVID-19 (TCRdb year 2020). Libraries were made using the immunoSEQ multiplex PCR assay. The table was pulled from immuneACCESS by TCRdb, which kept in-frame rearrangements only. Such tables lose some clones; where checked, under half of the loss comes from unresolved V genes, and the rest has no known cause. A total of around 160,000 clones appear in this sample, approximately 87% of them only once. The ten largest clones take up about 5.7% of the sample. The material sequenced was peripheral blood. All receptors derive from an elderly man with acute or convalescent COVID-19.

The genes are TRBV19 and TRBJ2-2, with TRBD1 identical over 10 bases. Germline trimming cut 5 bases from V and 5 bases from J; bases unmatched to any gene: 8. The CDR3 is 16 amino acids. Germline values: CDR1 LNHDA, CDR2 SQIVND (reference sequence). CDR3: CASSLSGTGATGELFF. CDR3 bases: TGTGCCAGTAGTCTCTCCGGGACAGGGGCGACCGGGGAGCTGTTTTTT.

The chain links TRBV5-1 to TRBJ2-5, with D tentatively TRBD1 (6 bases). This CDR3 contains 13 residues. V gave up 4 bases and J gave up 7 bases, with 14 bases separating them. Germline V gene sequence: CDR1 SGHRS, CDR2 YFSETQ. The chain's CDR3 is CASSPDSPWTQYF. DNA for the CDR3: TGCGCCAGCAGCCCGGACAGCCCATGGACCCAGTACTTC.

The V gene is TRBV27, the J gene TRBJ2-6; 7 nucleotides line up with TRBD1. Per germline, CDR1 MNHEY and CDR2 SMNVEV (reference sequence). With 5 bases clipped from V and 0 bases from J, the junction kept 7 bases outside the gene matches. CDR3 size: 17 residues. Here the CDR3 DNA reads TGTGCCAGCAGTATACGACAGGGATACTCTGGGGCCAACGTCCTGACTTTC. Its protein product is CASSIRQGYSGANVLTF.

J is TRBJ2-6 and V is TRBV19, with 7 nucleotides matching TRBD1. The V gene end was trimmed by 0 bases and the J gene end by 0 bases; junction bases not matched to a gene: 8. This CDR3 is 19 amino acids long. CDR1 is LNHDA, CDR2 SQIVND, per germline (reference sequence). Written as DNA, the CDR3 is TGTGCCAGTAGTATAGACGGACAGGCCCTACTCTCTGGGGCCAACGTCCTGACTTTC. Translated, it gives CASSIDGQALLSGANVLTF.

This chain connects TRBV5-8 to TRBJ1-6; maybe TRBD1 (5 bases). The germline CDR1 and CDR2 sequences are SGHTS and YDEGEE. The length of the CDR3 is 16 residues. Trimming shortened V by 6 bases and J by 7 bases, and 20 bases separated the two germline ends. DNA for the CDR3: TGTGCCAGCAACCCCAGGGCGGGGGTTGGCAATTCACCCCTCCACTTT. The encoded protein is CASNPRAGVGNSPLHF. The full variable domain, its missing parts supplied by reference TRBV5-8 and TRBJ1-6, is EAGVTQSPTHLIKTRGQQATLRCSPISGHTSVYWYQQALGLGLQFLLWYDEGEERNRGNFPPRFSGRQFPNYSSELNVNALELEDSALYLCASNPRAGVGNSPLHFGNGTRLTVT.

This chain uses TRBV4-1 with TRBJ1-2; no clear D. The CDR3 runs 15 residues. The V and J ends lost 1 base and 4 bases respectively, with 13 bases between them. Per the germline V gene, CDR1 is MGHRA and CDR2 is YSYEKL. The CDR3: CASSQVRGAGYGYTF. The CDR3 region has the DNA TGCGCCAGCAGCCAAGTCCGGGGTGCGGGCTATGGCTACACCTTC.

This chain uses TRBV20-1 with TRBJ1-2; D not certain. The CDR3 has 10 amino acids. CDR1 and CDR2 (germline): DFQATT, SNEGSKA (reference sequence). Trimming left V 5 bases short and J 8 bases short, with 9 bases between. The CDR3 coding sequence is TGCAGTGCTTCGACGGGGGGCTACACCTTC. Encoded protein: CSASTGGYTF.

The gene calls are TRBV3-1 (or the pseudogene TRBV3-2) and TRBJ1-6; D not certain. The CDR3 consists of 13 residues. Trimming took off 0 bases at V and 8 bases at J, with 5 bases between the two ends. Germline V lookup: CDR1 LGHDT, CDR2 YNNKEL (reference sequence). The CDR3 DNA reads TGTGCCAGCAGCCAAGATAGAGATTCACCCCTCCACTTT. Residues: CASSQDRDSPLHF.

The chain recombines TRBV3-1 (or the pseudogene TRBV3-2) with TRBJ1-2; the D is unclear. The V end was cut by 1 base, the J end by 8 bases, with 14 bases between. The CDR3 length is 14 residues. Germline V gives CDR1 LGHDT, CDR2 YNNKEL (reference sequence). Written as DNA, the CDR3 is TGTGCCAGCAGCCAAGCAAGATCTGCGAGCGGCTACACCTTC. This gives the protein CASSQARSASGYTF.

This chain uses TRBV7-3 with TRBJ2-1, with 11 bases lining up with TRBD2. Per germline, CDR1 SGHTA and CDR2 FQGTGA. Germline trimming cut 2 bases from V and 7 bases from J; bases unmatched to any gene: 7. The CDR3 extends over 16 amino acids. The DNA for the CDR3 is TGTGCCAGCAGCTTATACGGGGCTAGCGGGAGGAATGAGCAGTTCTTC. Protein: CASSLYGASGRNEQFF.

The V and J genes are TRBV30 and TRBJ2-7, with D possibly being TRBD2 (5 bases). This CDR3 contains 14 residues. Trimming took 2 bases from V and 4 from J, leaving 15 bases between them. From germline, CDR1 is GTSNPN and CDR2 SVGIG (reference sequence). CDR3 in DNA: TGTGCCTGGAGTTCGGCGGGCGGATCTTACGAGCAGTACTTC. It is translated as CAWSSAGGSYEQYF. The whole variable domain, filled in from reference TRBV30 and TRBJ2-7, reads SQTIHQWPATLVQPVGSPLSLECTVEGTSNPNLYWYRQAAGRGLQLLFYSVGIGQISSEVPQNLSASRPQDRQFILSSKKLLLSDSGFYLCAWSSAGGSYEQYFGPGTRLTVT.

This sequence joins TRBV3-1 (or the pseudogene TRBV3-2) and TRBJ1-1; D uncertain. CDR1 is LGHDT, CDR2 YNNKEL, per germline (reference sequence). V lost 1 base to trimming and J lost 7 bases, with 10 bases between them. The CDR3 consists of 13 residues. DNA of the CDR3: TGTGCCAGCAGCCAAGGCTTGGCAGGTGAAGCTTTCTTT. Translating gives CASSQGLAGEAFF.

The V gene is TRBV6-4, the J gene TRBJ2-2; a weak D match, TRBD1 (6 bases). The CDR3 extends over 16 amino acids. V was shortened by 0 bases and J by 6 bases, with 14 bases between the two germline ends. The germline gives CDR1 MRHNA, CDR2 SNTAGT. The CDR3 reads CASSDSRFGGPGELFF. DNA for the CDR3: TGTGCCAGCAGTGACTCGAGGTTTGGGGGCCCCGGGGAGCTGTTTTTT.

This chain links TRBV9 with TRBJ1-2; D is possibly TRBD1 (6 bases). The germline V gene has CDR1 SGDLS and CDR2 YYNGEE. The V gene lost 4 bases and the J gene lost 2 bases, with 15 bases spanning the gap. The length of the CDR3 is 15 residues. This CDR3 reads CASSIGQISNYGYTF. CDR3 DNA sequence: TGTGCCAGCAGCATCGGACAGATTTCCAACTATGGCTACACCTTC.

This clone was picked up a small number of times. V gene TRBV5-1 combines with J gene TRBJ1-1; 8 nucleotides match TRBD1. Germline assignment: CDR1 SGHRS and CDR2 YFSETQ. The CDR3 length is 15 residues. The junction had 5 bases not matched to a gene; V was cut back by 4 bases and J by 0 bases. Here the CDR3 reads CASSPMTGVNTEAFF. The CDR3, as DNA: TGCGCCAGCAGCCCCATGACAGGGGTGAACACTGAAGCTTTCTTT.

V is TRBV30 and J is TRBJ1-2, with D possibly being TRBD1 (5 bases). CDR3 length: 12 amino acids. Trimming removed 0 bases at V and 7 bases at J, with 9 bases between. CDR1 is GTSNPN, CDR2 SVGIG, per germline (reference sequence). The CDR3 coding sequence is TGTGCCTGGAGTGTACCAGGGTCTGGCTACACCTTC. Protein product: CAWSVPGSGYTF.

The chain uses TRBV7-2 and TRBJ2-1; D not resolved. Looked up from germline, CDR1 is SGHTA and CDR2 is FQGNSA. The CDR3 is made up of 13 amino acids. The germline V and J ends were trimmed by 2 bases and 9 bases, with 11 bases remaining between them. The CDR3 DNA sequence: TGTGCCAGCAGCTTAAATATCGGCGGTGAGCAGTTCTTC. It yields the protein CASSLNIGGEQFF.

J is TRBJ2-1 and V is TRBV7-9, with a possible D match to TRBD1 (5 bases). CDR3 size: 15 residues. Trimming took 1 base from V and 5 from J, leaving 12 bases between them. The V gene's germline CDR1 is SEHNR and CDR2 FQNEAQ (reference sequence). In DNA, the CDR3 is TGTGCCAGCAGCTTAGTATTGACAGAAGACAATGAGCAGTTCTTC. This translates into CASSLVLTEDNEQFF.

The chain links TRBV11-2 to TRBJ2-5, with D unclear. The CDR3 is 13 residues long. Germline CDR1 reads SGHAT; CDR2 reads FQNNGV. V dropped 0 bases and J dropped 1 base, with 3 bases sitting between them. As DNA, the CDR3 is TGTGCCAGCAGCTTAGACAGCCAAGAGACCCAGTACTTC. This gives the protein CASSLDSQETQYF.

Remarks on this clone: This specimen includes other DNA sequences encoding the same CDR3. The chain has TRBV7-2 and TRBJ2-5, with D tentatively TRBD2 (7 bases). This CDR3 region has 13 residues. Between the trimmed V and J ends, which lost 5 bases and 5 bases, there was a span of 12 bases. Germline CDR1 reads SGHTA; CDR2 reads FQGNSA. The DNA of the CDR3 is TGTGCCAGCAGCCTCGGGGGGCGTGAGACCCAGTACTTC. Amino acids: CASSLGGRETQYF.

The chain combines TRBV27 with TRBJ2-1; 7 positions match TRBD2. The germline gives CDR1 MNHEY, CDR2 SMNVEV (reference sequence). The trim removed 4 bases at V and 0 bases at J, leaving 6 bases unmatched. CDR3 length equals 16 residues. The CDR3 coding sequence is TGTGCCAGCAGTTCCCGTAGCGGGTTCTCCTACAATGAGCAGTTCTTC. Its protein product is CASSSRSGFSYNEQFF.

CDR3 sequence (DNA): TGTGCCAGCAGTAGACACCCGGGACAGAACTACGAGCAGTACTTC. Translated, it gives CASSRHPGQNYEQYF. The chain uses TRBV6-5 and TRBJ2-7, with 7 bases lining up with TRBD1. After removal of 5 bases from V and 3 bases from J, the junction contained 10 bases not matched to a gene. The germline V gene has CDR1 MNHEY and CDR2 SVGAGI. The CDR3 contains 15 residues.

The CDR3 region is CAWSPTGVDSPLHF. CDR3 sequence (DNA): TGTGCCTGGAGTCCGACAGGGGTGGATTCACCCCTCCACTTT. V and J are TRBV30 and TRBJ1-6; 8 nucleotides align to TRBD1. Germline values: CDR1 GTSNPN, CDR2 SVGIG (reference sequence). The CDR3 covers 14 residues. The V gene end was trimmed by 2 bases and the J gene end by 8 bases; junction bases not matched to a gene: 5. The whole variable domain, filled in from reference TRBV30 and TRBJ1-6, reads SQTIHQWPATLVQPVGSPLSLECTVEGTSNPNLYWYRQAAGRGLQLLFYSVGIGQISSEVPQNLSASRPQDRQFILSSKKLLLSDSGFYLCAWSPTGVDSPLHFGNGTRLTVT.

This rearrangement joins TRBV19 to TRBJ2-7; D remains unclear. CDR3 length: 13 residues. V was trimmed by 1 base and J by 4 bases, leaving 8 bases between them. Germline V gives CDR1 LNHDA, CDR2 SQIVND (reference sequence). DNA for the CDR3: TGTGCCAGTAGTATAGGAGTAACGTACGAGCAGTACTTC. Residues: CASSIGVTYEQYF.

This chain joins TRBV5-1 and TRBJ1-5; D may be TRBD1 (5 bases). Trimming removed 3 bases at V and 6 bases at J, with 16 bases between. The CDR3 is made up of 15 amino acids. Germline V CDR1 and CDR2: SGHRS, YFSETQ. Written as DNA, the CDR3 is TGCGCCAGCAGCTCAGGAGTCAGGGATGGTCAGCCCCAGCATTTT. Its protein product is CASSSGVRDGQPQHF.

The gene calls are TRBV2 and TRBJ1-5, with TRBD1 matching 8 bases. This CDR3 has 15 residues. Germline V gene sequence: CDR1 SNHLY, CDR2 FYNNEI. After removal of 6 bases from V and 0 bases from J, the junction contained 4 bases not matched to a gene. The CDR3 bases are TGTGCCAGCAGGACAGGGGCCTATAGCAATCAGCCCCAGCATTTT. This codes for CASRTGAYSNQPQHF.

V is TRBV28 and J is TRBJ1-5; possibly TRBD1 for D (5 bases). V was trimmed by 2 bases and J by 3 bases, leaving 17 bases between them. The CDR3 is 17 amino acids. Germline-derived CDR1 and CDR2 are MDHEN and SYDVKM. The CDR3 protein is CASSLPLGDFPNQPQHF. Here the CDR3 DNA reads TGTGCCAGCAGTTTACCCCTCGGGGACTTCCCCAATCAGCCCCAGCATTTT.

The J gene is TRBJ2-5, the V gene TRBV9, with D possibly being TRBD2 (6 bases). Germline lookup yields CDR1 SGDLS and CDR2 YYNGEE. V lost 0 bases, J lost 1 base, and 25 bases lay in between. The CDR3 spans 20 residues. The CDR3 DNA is TGTGCCAGCAGCGTAGCTACTGGTGGTGGGGCGGTCGGGAGCCAAGAGACCCAGTACTTC. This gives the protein CASSVATGGGAVGSQETQYF.

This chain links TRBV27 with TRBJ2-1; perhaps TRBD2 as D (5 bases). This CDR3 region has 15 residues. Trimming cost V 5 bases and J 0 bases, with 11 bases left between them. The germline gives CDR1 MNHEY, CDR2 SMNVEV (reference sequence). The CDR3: CASSPDSFSYNEQFF. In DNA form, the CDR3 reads TGTGCCAGCAGTCCGGACTCTTTCTCCTACAATGAGCAGTTCTTC.

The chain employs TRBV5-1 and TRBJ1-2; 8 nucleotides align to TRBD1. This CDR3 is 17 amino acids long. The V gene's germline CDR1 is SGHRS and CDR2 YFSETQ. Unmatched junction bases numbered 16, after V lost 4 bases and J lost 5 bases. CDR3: CASSLDARGQGGYGYTF. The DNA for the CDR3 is TGCGCCAGCAGCCTTGATGCTAGAGGACAGGGAGGATATGGCTACACCTTC. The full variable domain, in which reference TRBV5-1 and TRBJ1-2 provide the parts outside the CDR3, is KAGVTQTPRYLIKTRGQQVTLSCSPISGHRSVSWYQQTPGQGLQFLFEYFSETQRNKGNFPGRFSGRQFSNSRSEMNVSTLELGDSALYLCASSLDARGQGGYGYTFGSGTRLTVV.

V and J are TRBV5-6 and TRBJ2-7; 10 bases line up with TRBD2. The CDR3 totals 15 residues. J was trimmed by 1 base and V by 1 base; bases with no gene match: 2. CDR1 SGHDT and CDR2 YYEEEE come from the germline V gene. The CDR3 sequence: CASSLPSGGSYEQYF. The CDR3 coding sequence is TGTGCCAGCAGCTTGCCTAGCGGGGGATCCTACGAGCAGTACTTC. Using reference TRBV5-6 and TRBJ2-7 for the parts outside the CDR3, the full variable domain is DAGVTQSPTHLIKTRGQQVTLRCSPKSGHDTVSWYQQALGQGPQFIFQYYEEEERQRGNFPDRFSGHQFPNYSSELNVNALLLGDSALYLCASSLPSGGSYEQYFGPGTRLTVT.